One T cell receptor (beta chain) is described in this entry. The antigen remains undetermined. Germline CDR1 is MNHEY and CDR2 is SVGAGI. The CDR3 sequence is 15 residues long. The V gene end was trimmed by 4 bases and the J gene end by 8 bases; junction bases not matched to a gene: 13. No infections or other immune events were documented during collection. These data are taken from a study of identifying expanded T cells in peripheral blood. Study outcomes and limitations: Across healthy donors, higher total template counts meant significantly greater approximately two-week count variance. Technical replicates showed roughly 1.2 changed clones; around two weeks roughly 15; four weeks 19.

The method was immunoSEQ multiplex PCR; TCRdb's version includes in-frame clones alone and lacks a portion of them. The sample holds under 110,000 clones, roughly nine tenths seen once. The TCR sequence derives from a person aged 18 to 69 in good health. The V and J genes are TRBV6-5 and TRBJ1-2; 7 nucleotides match TRBD1. Source material: blood. CDR3 sequence reads: CASSSGQADRGGYTF. CDR3 sequence (DNA): TGTGCCAGCAGTTCCGGACAGGCGGATCGTGGAGGCTACACCTTC.